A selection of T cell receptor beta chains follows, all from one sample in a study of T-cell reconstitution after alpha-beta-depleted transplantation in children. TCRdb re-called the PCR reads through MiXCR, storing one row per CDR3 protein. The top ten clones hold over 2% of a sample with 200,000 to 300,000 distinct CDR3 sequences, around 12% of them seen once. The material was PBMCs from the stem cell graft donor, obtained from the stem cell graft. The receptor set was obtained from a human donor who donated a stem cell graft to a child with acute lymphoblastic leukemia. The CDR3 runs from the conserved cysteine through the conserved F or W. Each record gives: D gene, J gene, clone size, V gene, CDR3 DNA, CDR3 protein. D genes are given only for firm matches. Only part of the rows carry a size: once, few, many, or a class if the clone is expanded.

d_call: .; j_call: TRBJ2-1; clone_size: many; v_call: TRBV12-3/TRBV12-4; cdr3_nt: TGTGCCAGCAGTTCAGGAGAAGGTGAGCAGTTCTTC; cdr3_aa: CASSSGEGEQFF
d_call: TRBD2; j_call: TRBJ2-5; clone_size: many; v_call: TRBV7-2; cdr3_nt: TGTGCCAGCAGCCCGGGACTAGCGGGAGGCGGGGAGACCCAGTACTTC; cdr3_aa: CASSPGLAGGGETQYF
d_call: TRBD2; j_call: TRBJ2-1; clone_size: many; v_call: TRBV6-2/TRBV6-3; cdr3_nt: TGTGCCAGCAGTTCGAACCTTGAGAAACCCTTAGCGGGGGTCTACAATGAGCAGTTCTTC; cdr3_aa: CASSSNLEKPLAGVYNEQFF
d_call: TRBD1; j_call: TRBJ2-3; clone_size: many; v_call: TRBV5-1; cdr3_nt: TGCGCCAGCAGCTTGCAGGGGGCTATGACAGATACGCAGTATTTT; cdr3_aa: CASSLQGAMTDTQYF
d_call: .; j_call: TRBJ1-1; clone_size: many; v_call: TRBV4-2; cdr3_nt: TGTGCCAGCAGCCAAGACAGAGGGGTTAGGGCGAACACTGAAGCTTTCTTT; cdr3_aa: CASSQDRGVRANTEAFF
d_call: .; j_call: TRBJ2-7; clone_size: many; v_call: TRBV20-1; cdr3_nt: TGCAGTGCTAGAGATATGACAGGTGACTACGAGCAGTACTTC; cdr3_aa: CSARDMTGDYEQYF
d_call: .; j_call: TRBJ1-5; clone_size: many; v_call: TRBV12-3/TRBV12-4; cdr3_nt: TGTGCCAGCAGTTTATGGCAGGGGCTCAATCAGCCCCAGCATTTT; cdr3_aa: CASSLWQGLNQPQHF
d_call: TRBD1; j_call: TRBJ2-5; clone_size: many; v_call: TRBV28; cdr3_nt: TGTGCCAGCAGTCTCCCTGGGACAGATCAAGAGACCCAGTACTTC; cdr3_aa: CASSLPGTDQETQYF
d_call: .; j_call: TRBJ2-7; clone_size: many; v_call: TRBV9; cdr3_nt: TGTGCCAGCAGCGTAGAGGTAGGGAGCTACGAGCAGTACTTC; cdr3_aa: CASSVEVGSYEQYF
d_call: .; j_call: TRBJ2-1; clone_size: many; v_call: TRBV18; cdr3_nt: TGTGCCAGCTCACCAGGGACGGGACAAGGAGGGAATGAGCAGTTCTTC; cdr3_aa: CASSPGTGQGGNEQFF
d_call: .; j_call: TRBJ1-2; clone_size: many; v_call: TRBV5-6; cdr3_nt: TGTGCCAGCAGCTTATCCTCAGTCTATGGCTACACCTTC; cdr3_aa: CASSLSSVYGYTF
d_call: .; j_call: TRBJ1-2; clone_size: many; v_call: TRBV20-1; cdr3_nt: TGCAGTGCTCCGGAACCCACAATGGACAGTCACTATGGCTACACCTTC; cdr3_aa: CSAPEPTMDSHYGYTF
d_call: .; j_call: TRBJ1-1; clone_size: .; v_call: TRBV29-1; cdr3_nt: TGCAGCGTTCAAGAAGGGACGGTCTACACTGAAGTTTTCTTT; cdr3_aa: CSVQEGTVYTEVFF
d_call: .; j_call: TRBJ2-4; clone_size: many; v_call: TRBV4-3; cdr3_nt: TGCGCCAGCAGCCAGGGACCCATTCAGTACTTC; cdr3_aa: CASSQGPIQYF
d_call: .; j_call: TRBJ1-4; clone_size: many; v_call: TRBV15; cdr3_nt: TGTGCCACCAGACTGGACTATAATGAAAAACTGTTTTTT; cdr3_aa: CATRLDYNEKLFF
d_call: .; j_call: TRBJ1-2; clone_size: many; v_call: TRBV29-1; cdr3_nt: TGCAGCGTTGAGGATTCGGGGTATGGCTACACCTTC; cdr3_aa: CSVEDSGYGYTF
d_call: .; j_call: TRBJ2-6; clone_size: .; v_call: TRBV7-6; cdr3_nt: TGTGCCAGCAGTCAAGGGGGTTATGGGGCCAACGTCCTGACTTTC; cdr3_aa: CASSQGGYGANVLTF
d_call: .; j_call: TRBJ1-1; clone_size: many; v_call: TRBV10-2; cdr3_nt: TGCGCCAGCAGTGAGTTGGGGGGAAACACTGAAGCTTTCTTT; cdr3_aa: CASSELGGNTEAFF
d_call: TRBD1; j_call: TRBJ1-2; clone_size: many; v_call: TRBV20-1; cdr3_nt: TGCAGTGCTAGAGACAGTAACAGGGGCAGTAACTATGGCTACACCTTC; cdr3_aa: CSARDSNRGSNYGYTF
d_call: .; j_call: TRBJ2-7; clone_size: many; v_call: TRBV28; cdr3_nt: TGTGCCAGCAGCCGCCGGGGAGACTCCTACGAGCAGTACTTC; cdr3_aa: CASSRRGDSYEQYF
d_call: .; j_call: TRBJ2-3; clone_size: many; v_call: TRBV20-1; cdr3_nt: TGCAGTGCTGCGTTCCTAGGACCGGGGGCAGATACGCAGTATTTT; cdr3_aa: CSAAFLGPGADTQYF
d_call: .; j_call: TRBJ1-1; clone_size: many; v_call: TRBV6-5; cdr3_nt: TGTGCCAGCAGTTACCGGGACACCTCCAGCGGGGCTTTCTTT; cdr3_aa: CASSYRDTSSGAFF
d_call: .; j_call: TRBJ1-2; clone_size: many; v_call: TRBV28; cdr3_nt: TGTGCCAGCAGATCATGGACGGGGCAAGGCTACACCTTC; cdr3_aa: CASRSWTGQGYTF
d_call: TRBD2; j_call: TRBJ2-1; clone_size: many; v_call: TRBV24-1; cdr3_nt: TGTGCCACCAGTGATTATGGACTAGCGGGGTACAATGAGCAGTTCTTC; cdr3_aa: CATSDYGLAGYNEQFF
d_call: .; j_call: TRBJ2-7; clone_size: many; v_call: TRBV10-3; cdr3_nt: TGTGCCATCAGCGACTATTCCACGAGCTCCTACGAGCAGTACTTC; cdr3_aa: CAISDYSTSSYEQYF
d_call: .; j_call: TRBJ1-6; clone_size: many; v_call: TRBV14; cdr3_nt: TGTGCCAGCAGCCACAGGGGTTTTTCACCCCTCCACTTT; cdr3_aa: CASSHRGFSPLHF
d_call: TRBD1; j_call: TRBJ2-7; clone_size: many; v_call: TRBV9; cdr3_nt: TGTGCCAGCGGGACAGAATTTTACGAGCAGTACTTC; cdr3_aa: CASGTEFYEQYF
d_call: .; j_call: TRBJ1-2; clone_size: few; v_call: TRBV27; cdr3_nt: TGTGCCAGCAGTTTATCCGGCAGTGCTAACTATGGCTACACCTTC; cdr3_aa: CASSLSGSANYGYTF
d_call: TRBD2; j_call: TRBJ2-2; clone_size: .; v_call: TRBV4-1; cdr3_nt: TGCGCCAGCAGCCGAGCGGGACGGCCGTCGAACACCGGGGAGCTGTTTTTT; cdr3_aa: CASSRAGRPSNTGELFF
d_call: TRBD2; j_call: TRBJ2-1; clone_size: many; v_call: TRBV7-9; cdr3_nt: TGTGCCAGCAGCCGGACTAGCGGGACCGATGAGCAGTTCTTC; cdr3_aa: CASSRTSGTDEQFF